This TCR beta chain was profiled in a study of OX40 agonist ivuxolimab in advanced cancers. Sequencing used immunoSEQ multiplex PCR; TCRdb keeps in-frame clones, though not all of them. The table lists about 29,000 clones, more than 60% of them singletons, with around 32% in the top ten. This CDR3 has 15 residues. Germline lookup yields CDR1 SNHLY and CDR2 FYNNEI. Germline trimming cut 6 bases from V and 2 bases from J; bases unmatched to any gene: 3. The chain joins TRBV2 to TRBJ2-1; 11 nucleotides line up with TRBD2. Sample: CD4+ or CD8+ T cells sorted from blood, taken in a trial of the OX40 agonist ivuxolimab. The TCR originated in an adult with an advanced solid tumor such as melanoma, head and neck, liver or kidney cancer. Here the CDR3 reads CASSPSGGPYNEQFF. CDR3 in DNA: TGTGCCAGCAGCCCTAGCGGGGGGCCCTACAATGAGCAGTTCTTC.